These 27 T cell receptor beta chains were sequenced from one sample in a study of OX40 agonist ivuxolimab in advanced cancers. TCRdb's table, derived via immunoSEQ multiplex PCR, lists solely in-frame clones and lacks some. Among around 95,000 clones listed, around 90% were seen once. The sequences come from CD4+ or CD8+ T cells sorted from blood, collected in a trial of the OX40 agonist ivuxolimab. All receptors derive from an adult with an advanced solid tumor such as melanoma, head and neck, liver or kidney cancer.

The chain links TRBV10-3 to TRBJ2-3; 11 bases map to TRBD2. With V trimmed by 7 bases and J by 2 bases, 8 bases remained unmatched. This CDR3 is 16 amino acids long. Germline values: CDR1 ENHRY, CDR2 SYGVKD. CDR3 region: CAITSGRIPNTDTQYF. CDR3 DNA sequence: TGTGCCATCACTAGCGGGAGGATCCCAAACACAGATACGCAGTATTTT.

V and J are TRBV5-1 and TRBJ1-3; TRBD1 is a possible D gene (6 bases). With 3 bases removed from V and 1 base from J, the gap between germline ends came to 11 bases. Germline V gene lookup returns CDR1 SGHRS and CDR2 YFSETQ. There are 15 residues in the CDR3. The CDR3 sequence is CASSSQQGSGNTIYF. In DNA, the CDR3 is TGCGCCAGCAGCTCCCAACAGGGTTCTGGAAACACCATATATTTT.

The V gene is TRBV14, the J gene TRBJ2-4; D is unclear. V was clipped by 1 base and J by 3 bases, with 4 bases between them. The CDR3 runs 13 residues. Germline values: CDR1 SGHDN, CDR2 FVKESK. In DNA form, the CDR3 reads TGTGCCAGCAGCCAAGGGGGCAAAAACATTCAGTACTTC. Translating it yields CASSQGGKNIQYF.

Notes on this clone: In the same sample, other DNA sequences code for this CDR3. This chain joins TRBV5-1 and TRBJ1-6, with D possibly TRBD1 on 6 matching bases. The ends were cut back, 0 bases at V and 7 bases at J, with 8 bases in the middle. The CDR3 totals 14 residues. Germline V gives CDR1 SGHRS, CDR2 YFSETQ. CDR3 loop: CASSLGTGNSPLHF. CDR3 sequence (DNA): TGCGCCAGCAGCTTGGGAACAGGGAATTCACCCCTCCACTTT.

The chain links TRBV14 to TRBJ1-5; TRBD1 might be the D (5 bases). The V end lost 1 base, the J end lost 8 bases, and 9 bases lay between the germline ends. CDR1 is SGHDN, CDR2 FVKESK, per germline. The CDR3 covers 13 residues. CDR3 coding DNA: TGTGCCAGCAGCCAAGGCTGGGGCGAGCCCCAGCATTTT. This gives the protein CASSQGWGEPQHF.

The chain couples TRBV5-1 to TRBJ1-5; 7 nucleotides match TRBD1. Germline CDR1 and CDR2: SGHRS and YFSETQ. Trimming removed 0 bases from V and 9 bases from J; junction bases left unmatched: 6. This CDR3 contains 14 residues. DNA of the CDR3: TGCGCCAGCAGCTTGGGGGACAGTGGTTGGCCCCAGCATTTT. Translating it yields CASSLGDSGWPQHF. The full variable domain, with the rest looked up from reference TRBV5-1 and TRBJ1-5, is KAGVTQTPRYLIKTRGQQVTLSCSPISGHRSVSWYQQTPGQGLQFLFEYFSETQRNKGNFPGRFSGRQFSNSRSEMNVSTLELGDSALYLCASSLGDSGWPQHFGDGTRLSIL.

The V and J genes are TRBV5-1 and TRBJ1-3; D not certain. Trimming removed 2 bases from V and 2 bases from J, with 11 bases in between. Germline V lookup: CDR1 SGHRS, CDR2 YFSETQ. This CDR3 has 15 residues. The CDR3 DNA reads TGCGCCAGCAGCTTAGGGAGTGGTGCTGGAAACACCATATATTTT. This encodes CASSLGSGAGNTIYF.

This chain joins TRBV2 and TRBJ2-3, with 9 positions matching TRBD2. Per germline, CDR1 SNHLY and CDR2 FYNNEI. After removal of 6 bases from V and 0 bases from J, the junction contained 7 bases not matched to a gene. The CDR3 extends over 16 amino acids. The CDR3 DNA reads TGTGCCAGCAGGCCTCCTAGCGGGGAGAGCACAGATACGCAGTATTTT. Translating it yields CASRPPSGESTDTQYF.

This clone was counted once. The CDR3 DNA follows: TGTGCCAGCCGGAAGGGGGGGCCTAGCACAGATACGCAGTATTTT. Translating it yields CASRKGGPSTDTQYF. V is TRBV28 and J is TRBJ2-3; a weak D match, TRBD2 (7 bases). Germline values: CDR1 MDHEN, CDR2 SYDVKM. The CDR3 loop spans 15 amino acids. V was shortened by 8 bases and J by 0 bases, with 15 bases between the two germline ends.

This clone was recorded a few times. J is TRBJ1-1 and V is TRBV30; a weak D match, TRBD1 (6 bases). Deletions cut 1 base from V and 2 bases from J, with 8 bases between. The CDR3 loop spans 13 amino acids. Germline CDR1 is GTSNPN and CDR2 is SVGIG (reference sequence). The CDR3 region is CAWSGQANTEAFF. CDR3 DNA: TGTGCCTGGAGTGGACAGGCCAACACTGAAGCTTTCTTT. The complete variable domain, with remaining parts taken from reference TRBV30 and TRBJ1-1, reads SQTIHQWPATLVQPVGSPLSLECTVEGTSNPNLYWYRQAAGRGLQLLFYSVGIGQISSEVPQNLSASRPQDRQFILSSKKLLLSDSGFYLCAWSGQANTEAFFGQGTRLTVV.

V gene TRBV28 combines with J gene TRBJ1-4; 8 bases are shared with TRBD1. Germline CDR1 reads MDHEN; CDR2 reads SYDVKM. V dropped 6 bases and J dropped 10; count of bases not matched to a gene: 13. CDR3 size: 15 residues. The CDR3 is CASSLAQQGEGKLFF. CDR3 DNA sequence: TGTGCCAGCAGCCTAGCCCAACAGGGGGAGGGAAAACTGTTTTTT.

The DNA for the CDR3 is TGTGCCAGCAGTGAAAGGGGGCGGGGACAGTATTTT. As protein: CASSERGRGQYF. The rearrangement uses TRBV2 and TRBJ2-3, with D perhaps matching TRBD1 (7 bases). Germline V lookup: CDR1 SNHLY, CDR2 FYNNEI. V lost 2 bases, J lost 12 bases, and 12 bases lay in between. The CDR3 consists of 12 residues.

V and J are TRBV5-6 and TRBJ2-7; D is uncertain. Germline V lookup: CDR1 SGHDT, CDR2 YYEEEE. CDR3 length equals 12 residues. Deletions cut 4 bases from V and 3 bases from J, with 8 bases between. The CDR3 is CASSHYLYEQYF. As DNA, the CDR3 is TGTGCCAGCAGCCACTATCTCTACGAGCAGTACTTC.

This clone was counted a single time. The V gene is TRBV11-2, the J gene TRBJ2-3; tentatively, D is TRBD1 (5 bases). V lost 7 bases, J lost 0 bases, and 17 bases lay in between. From germline, CDR1 is SGHAT and CDR2 FQNNGV. This CDR3 is 16 amino acids long. CDR3 sequence: CASNLRGPDSTDTQYF. The CDR3, as DNA: TGTGCCAGCAACCTAAGGGGCCCAGATAGCACAGATACGCAGTATTTT.

This clone appeared once. The gene calls are TRBV7-3 and TRBJ2-1, with a possible D match to TRBD1 (6 bases). CDR1 is SGHTA and CDR2 is FQGTGA in the germline V gene. The CDR3 covers 17 residues. Trimming stripped 3 bases from V and 0 bases from J, with 15 bases between. The CDR3 here is CASSLSPGASSYNEQFF. CDR3 coding DNA: TGTGCCAGCAGCTTGAGTCCAGGGGCGAGCTCCTACAATGAGCAGTTCTTC. The full variable domain, its missing parts supplied by reference TRBV7-3 and TRBJ2-1, is GAGVSQTPSNKVTEKGKYVELRCDPISGHTALYWYRQSLGQGPEFLIYFQGTGAADDSGLPNDRFFAVRPEGSVSTLKIQRTERGDSAVYLCASSLSPGASSYNEQFFGPGTRLTVL.

J is TRBJ2-7 and V is TRBV30; D is undetermined. Germline values: CDR1 GTSNPN, CDR2 SVGIG (reference sequence). The ends were cut back, 5 bases at V and 2 bases at J, with 10 bases in the middle. The CDR3 spans 12 residues. CDR3 sequence (DNA): TGTGCCTGGGCCCCTAAAGCCTACGAGCAGTACTTC. Its protein is CAWAPKAYEQYF. The variable domain in full, with the rest retrieved from reference TRBV30 and TRBJ2-7, is SQTIHQWPATLVQPVGSPLSLECTVEGTSNPNLYWYRQAAGRGLQLLFYSVGIGQISSEVPQNLSASRPQDRQFILSSKKLLLSDSGFYLCAWAPKAYEQYFGPGTRLTVT.

The count of this clone is one. V and J are TRBV19 and TRBJ2-5; D is unclear. Germline assignment: CDR1 LNHDA and CDR2 SQIVND (reference sequence). Trimming removed 3 bases from V and 1 base from J, with 12 bases in between. This CDR3 is 15 amino acids long. The CDR3 loop is CASSIRAQGQETQYF. In DNA, the CDR3 is TGTGCCAGTAGTATCCGAGCGCAAGGCCAAGAGACCCAGTACTTC.

Here the CDR3 reads CASSLERTGTQYF. The DNA of the CDR3 is TGCGCCAGCAGCTTGGAACGTACCGGGACCCAGTACTTC. The chain combines TRBV5-1 with TRBJ2-5; D is ambiguous. The V gene lost 0 bases and the J gene lost 7 bases, with 10 bases spanning the gap. This CDR3 region has 13 residues. Germline V gene sequence: CDR1 SGHRS, CDR2 YFSETQ.

CDR3: CASSLATGLTEAFF. The CDR3 nucleotides read TGCGCCAGCAGCTTGGCCACAGGGCTCACTGAAGCTTTCTTT. The chain is built from TRBV5-1 and TRBJ1-1; TRBD1 is a possible D gene (6 bases). V was clipped by 0 bases and J by 4 bases, with 10 bases between them. Germline V lookup: CDR1 SGHRS, CDR2 YFSETQ. The CDR3 contains 14 residues.

The chain recombines TRBV13 with TRBJ2-3; 13 bases are shared with TRBD2. Germline CDR1 and CDR2: PRHDT and FYEKMQ (reference sequence). V was clipped by 3 bases and J by 1 base; unmatched bases: 13. This CDR3 has 20 residues. CDR3 sequence reads: CASSLRVTSGRASRTDTQYF. The DNA of the CDR3 is TGTGCCAGCAGCTTGAGGGTAACTAGCGGGAGGGCCTCCCGCACAGATACGCAGTATTTT.

Regarding this clone: This CDR3 is also generated by other DNA sequences in the sample. The V call is TRBV6-5, the J call TRBJ2-3, with TRBD2 matching 11 bases. Germline lookup yields CDR1 MNHEY and CDR2 SVGAGI. This CDR3 spans 14 amino acids. V lost 4 bases and J lost 3; bases outside the gene matches: 0. CDR3 DNA: TGTGCCAGCAGTTCTAGCGGGGGGACAGATACGCAGTATTTT. Amino acids: CASSSSGGTDTQYF.

The CDR3 nucleotides are TGCGCCAGCAGTCCTTCAGGGTGGCGCGTCGAGCAGTACTTC. Translating gives CASSPSGWRVEQYF. This sequence joins TRBV23-1 and TRBJ2-7; D possibly corresponds to TRBD1 (5 bases). TRBV23-1 has ORF status, its function being uncertain. The germline V and J ends were trimmed by 4 bases and 6 bases, with 16 bases remaining between them. The CDR3 spans 14 residues.

The V call is TRBV25-1, the J call TRBJ1-3; D remains ambiguous. The germline gives CDR1 MGHDK, CDR2 SYGVNS. V gave up 3 bases and J gave up 6 bases, with 21 bases separating them. The CDR3 consists of 17 residues. For the CDR3, the DNA is TGTGCCAGCAGTGAGGGTTTGGAAGCCCTTGGTGCAAACACCATATATTTT. It encodes CASSEGLEALGANTIYF. The variable domain in full, with the rest retrieved from reference TRBV25-1 and TRBJ1-3, is EADIYQTPRYLVIGTGKKITLECSQTMGHDKMYWYQQDPGMELHLIHYSYGVNSTEKGDLSSESTVSRIRTEHFPLTLESARPSHTSQYLCASSEGLEALGANTIYFGEGSWLTVV.

The chain combines TRBV18 with TRBJ1-1, with a tentative D call TRBD1 (5 bases). Looked up from germline, CDR1 is KGHSH and CDR2 is LQKENI. The V and J ends lost 4 bases and 4 bases respectively, with 7 bases between them. This CDR3 has 12 residues. CDR3 coding DNA: TGTGCCAGCTCACGGGGGGGCACTGAAGCTTTCTTT. Translated, it gives CASSRGGTEAFF. The variable domain in full, completed from reference TRBV18 and TRBJ1-1, reads NAGVMQNPRHLVRRRGQEARLRCSPMKGHSHVYWYRQLPEEGLKFMVYLQKENIIDESGMPKERFSAEFPKEGPSILRIQQVVRGDSAAYFCASSRGGTEAFFGQGTRLTVV.

The genes are TRBV19 and TRBJ2-7; TRBD2 might be the D (7 bases). CDR1 is LNHDA and CDR2 is SQIVND in the germline V gene (reference sequence). Trimming stripped 1 base from V and 3 bases from J, with 13 bases between. CDR3 length equals 15 residues. CDR3 region: CASSIGGGRSYEQYF. The CDR3 DNA reads as TGTGCCAGTAGTATAGGGGGGGGCAGAAGCTACGAGCAGTACTTC.

The rearrangement joins TRBV18 to TRBJ2-1; 8 positions agree with TRBD1. From germline, CDR1 is KGHSH and CDR2 LQKENI. Losses at the gene ends were 4 bases for V and 13 bases for J; bases not matched to a gene: 6. The CDR3 is made up of 12 amino acids. The CDR3 is CASSRGQGDQFF. For the CDR3, the DNA is TGTGCCAGCTCACGCGGACAGGGAGACCAGTTCTTC.

V and J are TRBV2 and TRBJ2-3, with TRBD1 identical over 7 bases. This CDR3 is built from 14 residues. Unmatched junction bases numbered 2, after V lost 3 bases and J lost 2 bases. CDR1 is SNHLY and CDR2 is FYNNEI in the germline V gene. CDR3 region: CASSETGHTDTQYF. DNA for the CDR3: TGTGCCAGCAGTGAGACAGGGCACACAGATACGCAGTATTTT. Drawing the rest from reference TRBV2 and TRBJ2-3, the complete variable domain is EPEVTQTPSHQVTQMGQEVILRCVPISNHLYFYWYRQILGQKVEFLVSFYNNEISEKSEIFDDQFSVERPDGSNFTLKIRSTKLEDSAMYFCASSETGHTDTQYFGPGTRLTVL.